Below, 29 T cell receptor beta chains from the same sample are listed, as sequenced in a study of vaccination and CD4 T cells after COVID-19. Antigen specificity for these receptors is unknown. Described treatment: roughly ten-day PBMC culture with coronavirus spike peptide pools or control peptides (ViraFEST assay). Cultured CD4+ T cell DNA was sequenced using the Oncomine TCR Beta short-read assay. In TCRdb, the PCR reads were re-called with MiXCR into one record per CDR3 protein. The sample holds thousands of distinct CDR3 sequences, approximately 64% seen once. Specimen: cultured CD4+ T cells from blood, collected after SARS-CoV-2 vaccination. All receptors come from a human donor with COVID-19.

The CDR3 nucleotides read TGTGCCAGCAGTGGTGGGACAGAAGGGAATTCACCCCTCCACTTT. As protein: CASSGGTEGNSPLHF. The V gene is TRBV2, the J gene TRBJ1-6; 7 nucleotides match TRBD1. The V and J ends lost 4 bases and 7 bases, in that order; junction bases with no gene match: 7. The length of the CDR3 is 15 residues. From germline, CDR1 is SNHLY and CDR2 FYNNEI. The full variable domain, its missing parts supplied by reference TRBV2 and TRBJ1-6, is EPEVTQTPSHQVTQMGQEVILRCVPISNHLYFYWYRQILGQKVEFLVSFYNNEISEKSEIFDDQFSVERPDGSNFTLKIRSTKLEDSAMYFCASSGGTEGNSPLHFGNGTRLTVT.

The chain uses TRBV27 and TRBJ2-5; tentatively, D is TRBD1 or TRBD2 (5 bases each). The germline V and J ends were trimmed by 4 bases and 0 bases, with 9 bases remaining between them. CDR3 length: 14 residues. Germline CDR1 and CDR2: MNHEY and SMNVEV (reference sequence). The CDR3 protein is CASSSGPNQETQYF. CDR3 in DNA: TGTGCCAGCAGTTCGGGACCGAACCAAGAGACCCAGTACTTC.

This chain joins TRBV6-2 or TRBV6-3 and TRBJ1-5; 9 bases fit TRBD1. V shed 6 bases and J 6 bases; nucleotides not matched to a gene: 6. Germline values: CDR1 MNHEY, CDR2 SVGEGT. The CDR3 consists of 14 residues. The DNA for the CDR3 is TGTGCCAGCAGCGCGGGACAGGGCCTTCAGCCCCAGCATTTT. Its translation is CASSAGQGLQPQHF.

This CDR3 is CASTPDRAKNIQYF. CDR3 in DNA: TGTGCCAGCACCCCGGACAGGGCCAAAAACATTCAGTACTTC. The chain couples TRBV27 to TRBJ2-4; the match to TRBD1 covers 7 bases. Germline loops: CDR1 MNHEY, CDR2 SMNVEV (reference sequence). This CDR3 region has 14 residues. Trimming cost V 7 bases and J 1 base; bases outside gene matches: 4.

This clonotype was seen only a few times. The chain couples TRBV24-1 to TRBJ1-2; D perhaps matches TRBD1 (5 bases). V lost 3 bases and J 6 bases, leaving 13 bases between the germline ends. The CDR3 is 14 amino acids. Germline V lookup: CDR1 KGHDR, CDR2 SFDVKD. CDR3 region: CATSDTLDSNGYTF. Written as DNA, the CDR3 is TGTGCCACCAGTGATACCCTTGACAGTAATGGCTACACCTTC.

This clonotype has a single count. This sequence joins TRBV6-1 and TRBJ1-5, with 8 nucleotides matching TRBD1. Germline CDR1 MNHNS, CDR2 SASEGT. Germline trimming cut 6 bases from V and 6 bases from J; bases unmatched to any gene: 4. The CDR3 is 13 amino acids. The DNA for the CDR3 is TGTGCCAGCAGAGACAGGGGAGGTCAGCCCCAGCATTTT. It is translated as CASRDRGGQPQHF.

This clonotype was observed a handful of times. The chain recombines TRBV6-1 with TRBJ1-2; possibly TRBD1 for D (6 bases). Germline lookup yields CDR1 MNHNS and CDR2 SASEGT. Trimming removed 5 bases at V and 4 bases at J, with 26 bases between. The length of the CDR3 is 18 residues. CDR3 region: CASSPRTRLGGLGYGYTF. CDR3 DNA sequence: TGTGCCAGCAGTCCACGGACTAGGTTGGGGGGCCTGGGCTATGGCTACACCTTC.

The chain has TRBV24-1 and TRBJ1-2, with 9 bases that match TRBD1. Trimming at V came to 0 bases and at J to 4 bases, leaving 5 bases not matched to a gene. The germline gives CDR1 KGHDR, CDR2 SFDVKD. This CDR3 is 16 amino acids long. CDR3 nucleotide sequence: TGTGCCACCAGTGATTTGGCGGGACAGGGATTCTATGGCTACACCTTC. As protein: CATSDLAGQGFYGYTF.

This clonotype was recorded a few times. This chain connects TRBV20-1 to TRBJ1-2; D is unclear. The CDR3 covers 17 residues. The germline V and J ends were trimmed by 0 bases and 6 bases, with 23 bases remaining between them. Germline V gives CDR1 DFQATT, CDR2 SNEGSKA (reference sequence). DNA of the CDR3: TGCAGTGCTAGAGAATACTCTAGCCGGACGGTGGTGGATGGCTACACCTTC. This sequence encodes CSAREYSSRTVVDGYTF.

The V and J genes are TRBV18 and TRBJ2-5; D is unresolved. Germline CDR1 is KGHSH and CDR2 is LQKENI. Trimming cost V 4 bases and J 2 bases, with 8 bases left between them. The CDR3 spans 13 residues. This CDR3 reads CASSQERQETQYF. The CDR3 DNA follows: TGTGCCAGCTCACAAGAAAGACAAGAGACCCAGTACTTC.

The CDR3 here is CASSYRGVNQPQHF. The CDR3 DNA reads as TGTGCCAGCAGTTACAGGGGCGTCAATCAGCCCCAGCATTTT. This chain uses TRBV6-2 or TRBV6-3 with TRBJ1-5; weak D call: TRBD1 (5 bases). There are 14 residues in the CDR3. V gave up 2 bases and J gave up 3 bases, with 8 bases separating them. CDR1 and CDR2 from the germline V gene are MNHEY and SVGEGT.

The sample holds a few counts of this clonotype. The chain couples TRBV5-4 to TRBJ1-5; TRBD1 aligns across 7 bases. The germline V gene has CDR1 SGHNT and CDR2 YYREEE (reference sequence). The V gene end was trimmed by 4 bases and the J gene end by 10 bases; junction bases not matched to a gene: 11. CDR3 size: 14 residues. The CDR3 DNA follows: TGTGCCAGCAGCCCGGGACAGAAGGGATCTCCCCAGCATTTT. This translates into CASSPGQKGSPQHF.

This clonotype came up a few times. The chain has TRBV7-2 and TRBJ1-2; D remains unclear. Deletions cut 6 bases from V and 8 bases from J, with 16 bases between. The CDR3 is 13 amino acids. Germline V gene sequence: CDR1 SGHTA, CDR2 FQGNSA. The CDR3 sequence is CASSPFLPGGYTF. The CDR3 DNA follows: TGTGCCAGCAGTCCCTTTTTACCGGGAGGCTACACCTTC.

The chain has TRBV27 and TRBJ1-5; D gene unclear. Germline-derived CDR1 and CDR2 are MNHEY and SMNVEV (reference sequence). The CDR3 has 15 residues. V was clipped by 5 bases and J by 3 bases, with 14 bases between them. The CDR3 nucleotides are TGTGCCAGCAGTCCCCGATTTCCCGACAATCAGCCCCAGCATTTT. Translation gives CASSPRFPDNQPQHF.

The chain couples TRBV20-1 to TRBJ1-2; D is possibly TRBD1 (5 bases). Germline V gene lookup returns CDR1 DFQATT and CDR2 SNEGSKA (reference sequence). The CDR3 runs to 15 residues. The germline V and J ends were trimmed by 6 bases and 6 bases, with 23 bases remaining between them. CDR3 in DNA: TGCAGTGCGCGTACCCTAGGGCAGGGATATAATGGCTACACCTTC. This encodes CSARTLGQGYNGYTF.

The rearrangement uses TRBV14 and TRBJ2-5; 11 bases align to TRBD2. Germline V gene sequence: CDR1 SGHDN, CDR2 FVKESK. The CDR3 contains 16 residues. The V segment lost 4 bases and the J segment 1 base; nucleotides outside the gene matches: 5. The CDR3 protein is CASSPIAGGSQETQYF. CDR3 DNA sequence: TGTGCCAGCAGCCCAATAGCGGGGGGGTCCCAAGAGACCCAGTACTTC. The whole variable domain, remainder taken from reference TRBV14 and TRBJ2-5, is EAGVTQFPSHSVIEKGQTVTLRCDPISGHDNLYWYRRVMGKEIKFLLHFVKESKQDESGMPNNRFLAERTGGTYSTLKVQPAELEDSGVYFCASSPIAGGSQETQYFGPGTRLLVL.

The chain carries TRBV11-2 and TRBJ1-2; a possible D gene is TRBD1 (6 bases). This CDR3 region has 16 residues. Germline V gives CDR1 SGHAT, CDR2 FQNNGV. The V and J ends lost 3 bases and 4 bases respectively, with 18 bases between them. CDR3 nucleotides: TGTGCCAGCAGCTTGAGCGGACAGATCGTAACCTATGGCTACACCTTC. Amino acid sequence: CASSLSGQIVTYGYTF.

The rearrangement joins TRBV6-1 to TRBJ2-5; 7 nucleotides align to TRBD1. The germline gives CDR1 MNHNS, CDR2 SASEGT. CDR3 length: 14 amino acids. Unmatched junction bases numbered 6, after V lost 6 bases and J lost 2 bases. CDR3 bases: TGTGCCAGCAGAATCGGACAGGCACAAGAGACCCAGTACTTC. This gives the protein CASRIGQAQETQYF.

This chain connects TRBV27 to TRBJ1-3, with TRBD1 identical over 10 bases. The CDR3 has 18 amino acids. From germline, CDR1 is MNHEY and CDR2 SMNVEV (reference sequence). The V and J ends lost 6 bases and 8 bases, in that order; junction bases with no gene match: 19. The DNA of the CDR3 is TGTGCCAGCAGGAGACAGGGGGCCTCTTACTTAGAAATGGACACCATATATTTT. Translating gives CASRRQGASYLEMDTIYF.

CDR3 protein: CASSVVRGQTLDGYTF. The CDR3, as DNA: TGTGCCAGCAGTGTGGTCAGGGGGCAAACATTAGATGGCTACACCTTC. The chain employs TRBV25-1 and TRBJ1-2; 8 bases align to TRBD1. Unmatched junction bases numbered 13, after V lost 4 bases and J lost 6 bases. From germline, CDR1 is MGHDK and CDR2 SYGVNS. This CDR3 is 16 amino acids long.

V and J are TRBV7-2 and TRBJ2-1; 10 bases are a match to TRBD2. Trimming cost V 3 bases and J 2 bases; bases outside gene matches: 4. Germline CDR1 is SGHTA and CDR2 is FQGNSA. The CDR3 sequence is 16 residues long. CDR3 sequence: CASSLGLAGAYNEQFF. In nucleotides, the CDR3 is TGTGCCAGCAGCTTGGGGCTAGCGGGGGCCTACAATGAGCAGTTCTTC.

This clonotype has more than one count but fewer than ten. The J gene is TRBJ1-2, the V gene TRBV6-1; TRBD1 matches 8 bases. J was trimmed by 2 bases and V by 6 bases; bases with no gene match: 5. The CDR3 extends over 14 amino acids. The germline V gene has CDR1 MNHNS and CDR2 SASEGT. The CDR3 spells CASRTGGPNYGYTF. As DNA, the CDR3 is TGTGCCAGCAGAACAGGGGGACCGAACTATGGCTACACCTTC.

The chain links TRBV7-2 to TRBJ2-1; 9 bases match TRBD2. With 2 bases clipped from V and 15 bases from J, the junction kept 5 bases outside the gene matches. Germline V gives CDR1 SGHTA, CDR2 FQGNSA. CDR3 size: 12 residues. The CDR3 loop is CASSLRAGGLFF. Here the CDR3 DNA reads TGTGCCAGCAGCTTAAGAGCGGGGGGTTTGTTCTTC.

For the CDR3, the DNA is TGTGCCATCGCTGACGACACCGGGGAGCTGTTTTTT. Translating gives CAIADDTGELFF. The genes are TRBV10-3 and TRBJ2-2; D is undetermined. The CDR3 is 12 amino acids. Germline V lookup: CDR1 ENHRY, CDR2 SYGVKD. The V and J ends lost 8 bases and 3 bases respectively, with 7 bases between them.

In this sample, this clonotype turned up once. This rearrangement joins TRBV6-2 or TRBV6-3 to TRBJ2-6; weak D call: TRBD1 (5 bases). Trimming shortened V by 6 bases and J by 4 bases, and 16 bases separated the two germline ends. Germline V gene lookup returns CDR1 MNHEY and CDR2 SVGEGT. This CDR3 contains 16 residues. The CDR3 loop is CASRSVPGLGANVLTF. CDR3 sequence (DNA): TGTGCCAGCAGAAGCGTCCCAGGGTTGGGGGCCAACGTCCTGACTTTC.

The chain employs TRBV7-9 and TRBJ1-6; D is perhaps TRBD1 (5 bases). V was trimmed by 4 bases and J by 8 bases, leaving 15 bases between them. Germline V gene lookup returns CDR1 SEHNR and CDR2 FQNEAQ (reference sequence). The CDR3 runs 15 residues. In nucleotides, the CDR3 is TGTGCCAGCAGCTACGACAGTCGAGGGGATTCACCCCTCCACTTT. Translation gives CASSYDSRGDSPLHF.

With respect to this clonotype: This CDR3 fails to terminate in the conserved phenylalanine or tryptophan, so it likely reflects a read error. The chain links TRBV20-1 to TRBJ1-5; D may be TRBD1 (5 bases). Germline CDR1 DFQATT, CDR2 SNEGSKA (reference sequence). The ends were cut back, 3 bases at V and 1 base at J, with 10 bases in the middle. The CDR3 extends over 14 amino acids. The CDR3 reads CSASLGVSNQPQHL. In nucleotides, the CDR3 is TGCAGTGCTAGCTTGGGGGTAAGCAATCAGCCCCAGCATCTT.

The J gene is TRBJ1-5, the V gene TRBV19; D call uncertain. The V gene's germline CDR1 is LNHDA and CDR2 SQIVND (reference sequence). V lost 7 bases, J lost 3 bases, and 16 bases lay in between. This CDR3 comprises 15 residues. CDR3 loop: CASKRAPADNQPQHF. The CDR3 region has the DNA TGTGCCAGTAAACGGGCCCCGGCCGACAATCAGCCCCAGCATTTT.

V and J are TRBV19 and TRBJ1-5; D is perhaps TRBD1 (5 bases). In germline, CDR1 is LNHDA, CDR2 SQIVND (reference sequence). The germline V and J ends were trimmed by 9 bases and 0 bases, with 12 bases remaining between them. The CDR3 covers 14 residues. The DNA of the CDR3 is TGTGCCAGCCAGGGAAGTAATAGCAATCAGCCCCAGCATTTT. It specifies CASQGSNSNQPQHF.